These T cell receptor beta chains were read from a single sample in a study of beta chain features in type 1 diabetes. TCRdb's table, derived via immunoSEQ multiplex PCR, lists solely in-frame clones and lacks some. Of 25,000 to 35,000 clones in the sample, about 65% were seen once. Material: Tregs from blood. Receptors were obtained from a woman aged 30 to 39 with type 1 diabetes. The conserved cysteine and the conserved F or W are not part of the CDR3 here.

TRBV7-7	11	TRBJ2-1	ASSPGLDNEQF
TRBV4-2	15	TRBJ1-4	ASSQDSTGTGGEKLF
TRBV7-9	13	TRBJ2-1	ASSLRTGSYNEQF
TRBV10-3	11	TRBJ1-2	AITGQESYGYT
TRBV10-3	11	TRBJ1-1	AISATGNAEAF
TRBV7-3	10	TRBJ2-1	ASSGPLGVQF
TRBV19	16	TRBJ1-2	ASRPLPGQNFHNYGYT
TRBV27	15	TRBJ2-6	ASSFSWQASGANVLT
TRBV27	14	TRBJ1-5	ASSSSPGRGDQPQH
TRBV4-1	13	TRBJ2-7	ASSWIQRASYEQY
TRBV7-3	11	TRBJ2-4	ASSLNFKNIQY
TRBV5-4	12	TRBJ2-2	ASRTDHFTGELF
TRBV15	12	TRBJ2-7	ATSREDRSYEQY
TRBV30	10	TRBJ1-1	AWTRGESTAF
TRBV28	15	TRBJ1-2	ASSRTASSLMNYGYT
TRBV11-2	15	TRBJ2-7	ASSFTAGQVQFYEQY
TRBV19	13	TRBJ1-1	ASSTTTGINTEAF
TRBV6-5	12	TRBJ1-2	ASSYSTGPYGYT
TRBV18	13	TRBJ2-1	ASSPGAGGDNEQF
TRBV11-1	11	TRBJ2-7	ASSLMGGYEQY
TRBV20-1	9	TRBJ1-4	SGGFDEKLF
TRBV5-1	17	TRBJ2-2	ASTLTRNSAGAGTGELF
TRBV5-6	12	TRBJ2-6	ASSSGTGANVLT
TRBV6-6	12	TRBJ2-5	ASSGTSGQETQY
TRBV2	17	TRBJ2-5	ASSEALASGDTTRVEQY
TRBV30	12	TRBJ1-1	AWTYRDRNTEAF
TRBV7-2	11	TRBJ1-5	ASSLVADQPQH
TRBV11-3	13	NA	ASSSLAGGGNEQY
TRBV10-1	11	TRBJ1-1	ASSGQENTEAF
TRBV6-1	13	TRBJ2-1	ASSEAQGHRNEQF
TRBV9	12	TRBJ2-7	ASSAQTQGDEQY
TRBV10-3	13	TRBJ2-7	ATTEGTGEAYEQY
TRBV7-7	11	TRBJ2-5	ASSVQGAETQY
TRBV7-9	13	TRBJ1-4	ASSPLAGANEKLF
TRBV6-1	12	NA	ASRGADRGREQY
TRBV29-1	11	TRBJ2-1	SVVPGRGNEQF
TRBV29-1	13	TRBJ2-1	SVLGLGSSYNEQF
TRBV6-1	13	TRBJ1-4	ASISGRGPNEKLF
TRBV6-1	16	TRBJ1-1	ASREPGQGSQRDTEAF
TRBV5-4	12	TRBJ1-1	ASSLDGEGTEAF
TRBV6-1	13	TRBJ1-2	ASSAYRTGTYGYT
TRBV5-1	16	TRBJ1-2	ASSFTGMTSGGRDGYT
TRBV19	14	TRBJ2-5	ASSLMTSGIQETQY
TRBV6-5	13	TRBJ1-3	ASSTGTGGGNTIY
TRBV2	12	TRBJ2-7	ASRSLAGDHEQY
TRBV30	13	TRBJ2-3	AWSPGGSRGDTQY
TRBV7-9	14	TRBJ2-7	ASTGKTGLELYEQY
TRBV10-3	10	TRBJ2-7	AIRTSSYEQY
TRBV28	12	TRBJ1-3	ASSSGFSGNTIY
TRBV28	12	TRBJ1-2	ASSPNGGPYGYT
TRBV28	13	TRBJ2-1	ASRDSGRAGNEQF
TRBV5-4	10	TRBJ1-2	ASSQDFTEHT
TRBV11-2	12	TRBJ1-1	ASSIDRGVAEAF
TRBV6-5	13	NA	ASAYSGQVTYEQY
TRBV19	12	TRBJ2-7	ASSISGAIYEQY
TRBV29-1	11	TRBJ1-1	SVRPAGSTEAF